The clone carrying this TCR beta chain was detected many times. What it recognizes is unknown. This sample is drawn from a study of T cells in Graves' hyperthyroidism and ophthalmopathy. Study outcomes and limitations: Ophthalmopathy prediction by the model preceded onset by a median approximately 5.9 months.

Trimming stripped 0 bases from V and 8 bases from J, with 20 bases between. Germline V gives CDR1 MNHNY, CDR2 SVGAGI (reference sequence). The CDR3 length is 17 residues. Uncontrolled infections, other autoimmune diseases, pregnancy or lactation led to exclusion of patients. Clinical symptoms, serum thyroxine and TRAb, thyroid ultrasound and orbital computed tomography together formed the diagnostic basis. PBMCs were sourced from more than 9 ml fresh peripheral blood. Researchers took RNA transcripts and amplified the TCR beta CDR3 regions from them. HTBI primers were employed in a first-round RT-PCR of the TCR CDR3. One entry per CDR3 protein, called by TCRdb with MiXCR from the multiplex PCR reads. The table shows a few hundred thousand distinct CDR3 sequences, with around 15% occurring only once.

Sequenced sample: blood. This clonotype was obtained from a woman in her fifties or sixties with Graves' ophthalmopathy. The J gene is TRBJ2-1, the V gene TRBV6-6, with D tentatively TRBD1 (7 bases). CDR3 sequence reads: CASSYSRSQGGTDEQFF. As DNA, the CDR3 is TGTGCCAGCAGTTACTCGAGATCGCAGGGGGGTACAGATGAGCAGTTCTTC.